What follows are 29 T cell receptor beta chains derived from one specimen sequenced in a study of T cells in localized non-small cell lung cancer. Generated by immunoSEQ multiplex PCR, the TCRdb table keeps only in-frame clones and is missing some. The table has about 34,000 clones, 93% seen once. This material consisted of peripheral blood, taken before any cancer treatment. Source of these receptors: a female donor over 55 with stage I lung adenocarcinoma.

The gene calls are TRBV28 and TRBJ1-2; D possibly corresponds to TRBD1 (5 bases). This CDR3 spans 12 amino acids. Trimming took 5 bases from V and 8 from J, leaving 12 bases between them. Looked up from germline, CDR1 is MDHEN and CDR2 is SYDVKM. The CDR3 loop reads CASSLGAGGYTF. Written as DNA, the CDR3 is TGTGCCAGCAGTCTAGGGGCAGGGGGCTACACCTTC.

The chain joins TRBV7-9 to TRBJ2-1; TRBD2 matches 8 bases. This CDR3 is built from 15 residues. The germline V gene has CDR1 SEHNR and CDR2 FQNEAQ (reference sequence). V was clipped by 3 bases and J by 4 bases; unmatched bases: 5. CDR3 in amino acids: CASSFLAGFYNEQFF. CDR3 in DNA: TGTGCCAGCAGCTTTTTAGCGGGGTTTTACAATGAGCAGTTCTTC. The variable domain in full, with the rest retrieved from reference TRBV7-9 and TRBJ2-1, is DTGVSQNPRHKITKRGQNVTFRCDPISEHNRLYWYRQTLGQGPEFLTYFQNEAQLEKSRLLSDRFSAERPKGSFSTLEIQRTEQGDSAMYLCASSFLAGFYNEQFFGPGTRLTVL.

The V gene is TRBV19, the J gene TRBJ1-4, with D hard to call. V lost 1 base and J lost 0, with 12 bases in between. The CDR3 spans 17 residues. Germline lookup yields CDR1 LNHDA and CDR2 SQIVND (reference sequence). The CDR3 DNA sequence: TGTGCCAGTAGTATAGTGGGCAGATTCTCAACTAATGAAAAACTGTTTTTT. Residues: CASSIVGRFSTNEKLFF.

The V call is TRBV11-2, the J call TRBJ2-7; D may correspond to TRBD1 or TRBD2 (5 bases each). Trimming took off 5 bases at V and 2 bases at J, with 10 bases between the two ends. CDR1 and CDR2 from the germline V gene are SGHAT and FQNNGV. This CDR3 has 13 amino acids. CDR3 nucleotide sequence: TGTGCCAGCAGCCACCGGGACGCCTACGAGCAGTACGTC. Residues: CASSHRDAYEQYV.

This clone was seen a single time. The V call is TRBV6-6, the J call TRBJ2-5; 8 nucleotides agree with TRBD1. V shed 5 bases, J shed 7 bases, and the junction held 12 bases outside the gene matches. In germline, CDR1 is MNHNY, CDR2 SVGAGI (reference sequence). The CDR3 has 15 residues. The CDR3 here is CASSHDQGAGGTQYF. The CDR3 coding sequence is TGTGCCAGCAGTCATGATCAGGGGGCGGGCGGGACCCAGTACTTC.

The chain recombines TRBV27 with TRBJ2-5; either TRBD1 or TRBD2 may fit D (5 bases each). Germline CDR1 MNHEY, CDR2 SMNVEV (reference sequence). Trimming took off 6 bases at V and 10 bases at J, with 21 bases between the two ends. This CDR3 is 14 amino acids long. In nucleotides, the CDR3 is TGTGCCAGCAGCTTAGGGACGGAGCCAAGGAGCCAGTACTTC. This encodes CASSLGTEPRSQYF.

This sequence joins TRBV7-6 and TRBJ2-7; maybe TRBD1 (6 bases). CDR1 and CDR2 from the germline V gene are SGHVS and FNYEAQ. This CDR3 is built from 13 residues. The ends were cut back, 5 bases at V and 4 bases at J, with 12 bases in the middle. The DNA of the CDR3 is TGTGCCAGCAGCAAAGTGGACAGTTACGAGCAGTACTTC. Its translation is CASSKVDSYEQYF.

This clone was detected once. This sequence joins TRBV4-1 and TRBJ2-7, with D possibly matching TRBD1 (6 bases). The CDR3 has 16 residues. Trimming removed 2 bases at V and 7 bases at J, with 21 bases between. Germline assignment: CDR1 MGHRA and CDR2 YSYEKL. CDR3 nucleotides: TGCGCCAGCAGCCAACTCACCGGGACACAGGCAAAAGAGCAGTACTTC. Protein: CASSQLTGTQAKEQYF.

This clone was observed once. The chain couples TRBV15 to TRBJ2-1; 7 bases line up with TRBD2. Trimming took 6 bases from V and 7 from J; bases not matched to a gene: 12. Germline lookup yields CDR1 LNHNV and CDR2 YYDKDF (reference sequence). CDR3 length: 15 residues. CDR3 sequence reads: CATRLTSSPWNEQFF. The CDR3 DNA is TGTGCCACCAGGTTGACTAGCTCTCCCTGGAATGAGCAGTTCTTC.

V is TRBV15 and J is TRBJ1-2; a possible D gene is TRBD1 (6 bases). The CDR3 runs 15 residues. With 0 bases removed from V and 3 bases from J, the gap between germline ends came to 11 bases. Germline CDR1 LNHNV, CDR2 YYDKDF (reference sequence). The CDR3 DNA reads as TGTGCCACCAGCAGAGATAGAAACAGGGACTATGGCTACACCTTC. Translated, it gives CATSRDRNRDYGYTF.

This clone was recorded a few times. This chain joins TRBV15 and TRBJ1-1; no definite D call. Germline V gene sequence: CDR1 LNHNV, CDR2 YYDKDF (reference sequence). V lost 5 bases to trimming and J lost 0 bases, with 7 bases between them. CDR3 size: 13 residues. The CDR3 reads CATSPELNTEAFF. In DNA, the CDR3 is TGTGCCACCAGCCCGGAGTTGAACACTGAAGCTTTCTTT. Full variable domain (remainder filled in from reference TRBV15 and TRBJ1-1): DAMVIQNPRYQVTQFGKPVTLSCSQTLNHNVMYWYQQKSSQAPKLLFHYYDKDFNNEADTPDNFQSRRPNTSFCFLDIRSPGLGDTAMYLCATSPELNTEAFFGQGTRLTVV.

The genes are TRBV7-9 and TRBJ1-1; TRBD1 matches at 9 bases. The V gene end was trimmed by 2 bases and the J gene end by 5 bases; junction bases not matched to a gene: 6. This CDR3 has 15 amino acids. Germline assignment: CDR1 SEHNR and CDR2 FQNEAQ (reference sequence). CDR3 protein: CASSLRGQGGTEAFF. CDR3 DNA: TGTGCCAGCAGCTTAAGGGGACAGGGAGGGACTGAAGCTTTCTTT.

The rearrangement joins TRBV9 to TRBJ2-7, with D maybe TRBD1 (6 bases). V lost 1 base and J lost 5, with 13 bases in between. The CDR3 runs 14 residues. The V gene's germline CDR1 is SGDLS and CDR2 YYNGEE. The CDR3 sequence is CASSVFQGSHEQYF. CDR3 nucleotide sequence: TGTGCCAGCAGCGTATTCCAGGGGTCCCACGAGCAGTACTTC. Together with reference TRBV9 and TRBJ2-7, the CDR3 gives the full variable domain: DSGVTQTPKHLITATGQRVTLRCSPRSGDLSVYWYQQSLDQGLQFLIQYYNGEERAKGNILERFSAQQFPDLHSELNLSSLELGDSALYFCASSVFQGSHEQYFGPGTRLTVT.

V gene TRBV7-3 combines with J gene TRBJ1-1, with TRBD1 identical over 8 bases. This CDR3 comprises 14 residues. Germline lookup yields CDR1 SGHTA and CDR2 FQGTGA. After removal of 5 bases from V and 1 base from J, the junction contained 3 bases not matched to a gene. As DNA, the CDR3 is TGTGCCAGCAGCGAACAGGGGGAGAACACTGAAGCTTTCTTT. Translating it yields CASSEQGENTEAFF.

This chain links TRBV5-1 with TRBJ1-2, with D uncertain. V lost 4 bases and J lost 7, with 14 bases in between. From germline, CDR1 is SGHRS and CDR2 YFSETQ. The CDR3 loop spans 13 amino acids. This CDR3 is CASSPDAAGGYTF. The CDR3 DNA is TGCGCCAGCAGCCCGGATGCGGCTGGTGGCTACACCTTC.

J is TRBJ2-1 and V is TRBV7-6; 13 bases agree with TRBD2. Germline assignment: CDR1 SGHVS and CDR2 FNYEAQ. The V segment lost 3 bases and the J segment 4 bases; nucleotides outside the gene matches: 6. The CDR3 sequence is 17 residues long. CDR3 amino acids: CASSLDSGLAGYNEQFF. The DNA of the CDR3 is TGTGCCAGCAGCTTGGACTCGGGACTAGCGGGGTACAATGAGCAGTTCTTC.

This clone was picked up one time. The genes are TRBV5-1 and TRBJ2-1; D remains unclear. The germline V and J ends were trimmed by 4 bases and 0 bases, with 11 bases remaining between them. CDR1 SGHRS and CDR2 YFSETQ come from the germline V gene. CDR3 size: 15 residues. The CDR3 DNA follows: TGCGCCAGCAGCGTGACCGGAAGCTCCTACAATGAGCAGTTCTTC. Its translation: CASSVTGSSYNEQFF.

There are a few counts of this clone. V gene TRBV7-3 combines with J gene TRBJ2-1, with a weak D call TRBD2 (6 bases). The CDR3 runs to 14 residues. Germline V gene lookup returns CDR1 SGHTA and CDR2 FQGTGA. The V gene lost 3 bases and the J gene lost 6 bases, with 12 bases spanning the gap. For the CDR3, the DNA is TGTGCCAGCAGCTTTTCTAGCGCGGCCAATGAGCAGTTCTTC. Its translation is CASSFSSAANEQFF.

The chain uses TRBV1 and TRBJ2-7; the table assigns TRBD2, which was not confirmed against the DNA. TRBV1 is a pseudogene locus. This CDR3 is 14 amino acids long. The CDR3 here is CTSRGELASYEQYV. The CDR3 DNA sequence: TGCACCAGCAGGGGAGAGCTAGCCTCCTACGAGCAGTACGTC.

The chain uses TRBV2 and TRBJ2-7; D is perhaps TRBD1 (6 bases). CDR1 SNHLY and CDR2 FYNNEI come from the germline V gene. The germline V and J ends were trimmed by 7 bases and 4 bases, with 17 bases remaining between them. There are 14 residues in the CDR3. In nucleotides, the CDR3 is TGTGCCAGCATCCTACAGGGTCAATCATACGAGCAGTACTTC. This sequence encodes CASILQGQSYEQYF.

This clone was seen only once. This chain uses TRBV7-9 with TRBJ2-7; D remains ambiguous. Deletions cut 5 bases from V and 1 base from J, with 9 bases between. Germline V gene lookup returns CDR1 SEHNR and CDR2 FQNEAQ (reference sequence). CDR3 size: 13 residues. The CDR3 bases are TGTGCCAGCAGCCCACCGATATCCTACGAGCAGTACGTC. It yields the protein CASSPPISYEQYV.

This chain joins TRBV5-1 and TRBJ2-1, with 8 bases identical to TRBD1. The V and J ends lost 4 bases and 1 base, in that order; junction bases with no gene match: 4. Germline assignment: CDR1 SGHRS and CDR2 YFSETQ. This CDR3 spans 15 amino acids. The CDR3 sequence: CASSAYRGSYNEQFF. CDR3 bases: TGCGCCAGCAGCGCTTACAGGGGGTCCTACAATGAGCAGTTCTTC.

V usage is TRBV9 and J usage is TRBJ1-3; D not certain. Trimming shortened V by 0 bases and J by 0 bases, and 4 bases separated the two germline ends. The V gene's germline CDR1 is SGDLS and CDR2 YYNGEE. The CDR3 length is 14 residues. The CDR3 bases are TGTGCCAGCAGCGTAGAGAGCTCTGGAAACACCATATATTTT. Its translation is CASSVESSGNTIYF.

V is TRBV25-1 and J is TRBJ2-2; TRBD2 matches 8 bases. Germline V gene data show CDR1 as MGHDK and CDR2 as SYGVNS. The CDR3 loop spans 14 amino acids. V trimming: 10 bases; J trimming: 4 bases; junction bases outside the gene matches: 8. The CDR3 is CATPRGDSTGELFF. CDR3 DNA sequence: TGTGCCACCCCGCGGGGGGATAGCACCGGGGAGCTGTTTTTT. Combining the CDR3 with reference TRBV25-1 and TRBJ2-2 gives the whole variable domain EADIYQTPRYLVIGTGKKITLECSQTMGHDKMYWYQQDPGMELHLIHYSYGVNSTEKGDLSSESTVSRIRTEHFPLTLESARPSHTSQYLCATPRGDSTGELFFGEGSRLTVL.

This clone was seen once. The V and J genes are TRBV6-5 and TRBJ1-1, with 7 bases matching TRBD1. V was pared by 2 bases and J by 0 bases, with 6 bases of the junction left unmatched. The CDR3 has 16 residues. Germline assignment: CDR1 MNHEY and CDR2 SVGAGI. The CDR3 region has the DNA TGTGCCAGCAGTTACGTAAAGGGACAGTTGAACACTGAAGCTTTCTTT. Protein: CASSYVKGQLNTEAFF.

This sequence joins TRBV10-3 and TRBJ2-7, with a tentative D call TRBD1 (6 bases). The CDR3 extends over 13 amino acids. Deletions cut 4 bases from V and 1 base from J, with 8 bases between. CDR1 ENHRY and CDR2 SYGVKD come from the germline V gene. The CDR3 DNA sequence: TGTGCCATCAGTGGGACAGAATCCTACGAGCAGTACTTC. Residues: CAISGTESYEQYF.

Sample share makes this clone medium-sized (0.01 to 0.1%). The chain uses TRBV19 and TRBJ2-2; 7 bases agree with TRBD2. The ends lost 5 bases at V and 7 bases at J; junction bases unmatched: 10. The CDR3 length is 15 residues. CDR1 is LNHDA, CDR2 SQIVND, per germline (reference sequence). CDR3 in amino acids: CASSSQRGRSGELFF. CDR3 coding DNA: TGTGCCAGTAGTTCCCAGCGGGGAAGGAGCGGGGAGCTGTTTTTT. The full variable domain, rest sourced from reference TRBV19 and TRBJ2-2, is DGGITQSPKYLFRKEGQNVTLSCEQNLNHDAMYWYRQDPGQGLRLIYYSQIVNDFQKGDIAEGYSVSREKKESFPLTVTSAQKNPTAFYLCASSSQRGRSGELFFGEGSRLTVL.

The J gene is TRBJ2-1, the V gene TRBV2, with 11 bases aligning to TRBD2. Germline V lookup: CDR1 SNHLY, CDR2 FYNNEI. V lost 8 bases and J lost 6; bases outside the gene matches: 9. The CDR3 runs 15 residues. This chain's CDR3 is CASARGTSGGNEQFF. The CDR3 DNA sequence: TGTGCCAGCGCCCGGGGGACTAGCGGTGGCAATGAGCAGTTCTTC.

The chain combines TRBV27 with TRBJ1-1, with a possible D match to TRBD1 (5 bases). Per germline, CDR1 MNHEY and CDR2 SMNVEV (reference sequence). The CDR3 runs 11 residues. Trimming left V 9 bases short and J 1 base short, with 6 bases between. The CDR3 spells CASTGNTEAFF. Here the CDR3 DNA reads TGTGCCAGTACAGGGAACACTGAAGCTTTCTTT.